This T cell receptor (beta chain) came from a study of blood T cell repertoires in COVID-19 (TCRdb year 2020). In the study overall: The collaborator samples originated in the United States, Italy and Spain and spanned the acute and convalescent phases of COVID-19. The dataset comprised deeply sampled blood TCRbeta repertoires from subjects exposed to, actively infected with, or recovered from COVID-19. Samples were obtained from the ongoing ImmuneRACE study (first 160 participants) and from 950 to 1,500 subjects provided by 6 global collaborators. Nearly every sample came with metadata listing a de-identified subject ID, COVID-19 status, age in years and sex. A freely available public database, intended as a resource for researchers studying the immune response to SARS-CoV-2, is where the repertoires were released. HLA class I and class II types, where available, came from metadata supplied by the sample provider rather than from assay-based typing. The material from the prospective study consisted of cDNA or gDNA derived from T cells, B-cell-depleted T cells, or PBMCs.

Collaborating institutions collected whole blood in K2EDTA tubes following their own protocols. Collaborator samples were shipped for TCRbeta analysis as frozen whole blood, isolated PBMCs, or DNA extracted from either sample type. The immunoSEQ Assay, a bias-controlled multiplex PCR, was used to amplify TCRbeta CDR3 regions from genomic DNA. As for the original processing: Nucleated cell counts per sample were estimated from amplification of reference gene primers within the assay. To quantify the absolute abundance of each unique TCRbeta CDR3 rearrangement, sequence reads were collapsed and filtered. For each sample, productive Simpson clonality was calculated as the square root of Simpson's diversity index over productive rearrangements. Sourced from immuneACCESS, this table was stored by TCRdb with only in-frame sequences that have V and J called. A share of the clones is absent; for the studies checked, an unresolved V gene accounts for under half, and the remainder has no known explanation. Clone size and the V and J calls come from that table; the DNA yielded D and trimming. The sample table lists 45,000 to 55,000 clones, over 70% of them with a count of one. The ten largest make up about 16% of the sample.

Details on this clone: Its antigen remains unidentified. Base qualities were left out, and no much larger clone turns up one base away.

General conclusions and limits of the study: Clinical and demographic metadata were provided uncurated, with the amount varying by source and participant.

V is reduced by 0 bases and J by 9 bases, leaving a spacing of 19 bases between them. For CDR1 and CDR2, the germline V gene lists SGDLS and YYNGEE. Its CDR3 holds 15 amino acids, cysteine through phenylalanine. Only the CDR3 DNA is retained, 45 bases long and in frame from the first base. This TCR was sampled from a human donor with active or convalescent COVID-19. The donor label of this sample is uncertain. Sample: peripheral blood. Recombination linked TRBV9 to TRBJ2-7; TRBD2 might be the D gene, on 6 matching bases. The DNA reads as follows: TGTGCCAGCAGCGTAGAGAGCGGAGGGATCGGCGGGCAGTACTTC. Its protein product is CASSVESGGIGGQYF.